This T cell receptor (beta chain) derives from a study of T cells after posttransplantation cyclophosphamide. This clone showed up many times. Its matching antigen is unknown. The length of the CDR3 is 12 residues. Germline V gene lookup returns CDR1 MNHEY and CDR2 SMNVEV (reference sequence). V was cut by 5 bases and J by 1 base, with 4 bases left in between. General observations from the study: Later post-transplant blood repertoires were often dominated by donor CD8+ memory clones. Blood and skin or GI T cell repertoires showed limited TRB overlap.

Profiled with immunoSEQ multiplex PCR; TCRdb holds only in-frame clones, not every one. The profile covers around 13,000 clones, none occurring a single time. Busulfan-fludarabine conditioning, marrow transplant, and cyclophosphamide on days +3 and +4 were administered. The receptor's source is a female patient aged 40 to 50 who received an allogeneic stem cell transplant from an unrelated donor, was CMV-positive, and had acute GVHD only. Some T cells may be supplied by the graft donor. The V call is TRBV27, the J call TRBJ2-3; D call uncertain. The source was PBMCs, collected after allogeneic stem cell transplant with posttransplant cyclophosphamide. DNA for the CDR3: TGTGCCAGCAGTCGAGGCACAGATACGCAGTATTTT. Protein sequence: CASSRGTDTQYF.